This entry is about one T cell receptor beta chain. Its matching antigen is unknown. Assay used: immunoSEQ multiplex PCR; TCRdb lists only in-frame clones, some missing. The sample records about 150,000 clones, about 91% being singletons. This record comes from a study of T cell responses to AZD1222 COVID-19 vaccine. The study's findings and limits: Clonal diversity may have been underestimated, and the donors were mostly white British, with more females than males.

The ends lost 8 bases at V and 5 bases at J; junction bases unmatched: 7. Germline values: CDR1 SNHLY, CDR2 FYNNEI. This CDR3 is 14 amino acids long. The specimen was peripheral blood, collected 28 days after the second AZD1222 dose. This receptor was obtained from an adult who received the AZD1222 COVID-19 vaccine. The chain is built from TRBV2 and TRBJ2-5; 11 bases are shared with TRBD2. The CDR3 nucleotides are TGTGCCAGCGAGACTAGCGGGGAGGGGGAGACCCAGTACTTC. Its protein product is CASETSGEGETQYF.